The rows below give T cell receptor beta chains drawn from one sample of a study of cytomegalovirus exposure and HLA in healthy donors. Only in-frame clones appear in the TCRdb table, and some are missing; sequencing was by immunoSEQ multiplex PCR. The sample holds some 220,000 clones; 70% to 80% are singletons and the top ten take less than 3%. Specimen: PBMCs. These receptors were collected from a woman aged 60-75 years in good health and CMV-seropositive. Both conserved end residues are part of each CDR3. D genes are given only for firm matches. Size tells how often a clone was seen (once, few, many) or the class of an expanded clone, and some rows leave it out.

clone_size	d_call	v_call	j_call	cdr3_nt	cdr3_aa
NA	TRBD1	TRBV19	TRBJ1-2	TGTGCCAGTAGTCCCCGGCAGGGGGTCAACTATGGCTACACCTTC	CASSPRQGVNYGYTF
once	NA	TRBV28	TRBJ1-1	TGTGCCAGCAGTTTGCAGCGGGGGGGAAGGAACACTGAAGCTTTCTTT	CASSLQRGGRNTEAFF
NA	NA	TRBV18	TRBJ2-2	TGTGCCAGCTCATCCAGGGCGGAACCGGCCGGGGAGCTGTTTTTT	CASSSRAEPAGELFF
NA	TRBD1	TRBV7-2	TRBJ2-7	TGTGCCAGCAGCCGACAGGGGGGGACCTACGAGCAGTACTTC	CASSRQGGTYEQYF
NA	NA	TRBV7-6	TRBJ2-7	TGTGCCAGCAGCAAGACAGGTCCCTACGAGCAGTACTTC	CASSKTGPYEQYF
NA	NA	TRBV7-3	TRBJ1-2	TGTGCCAGCAGCTCAGCCAGGGGAGATGGCTACACCTTC	CASSSARGDGYTF
NA	TRBD2	TRBV2	TRBJ2-1	TGTGCCAGCAGTGGGACGGGAGGTTGGGGTGAGCAGTTCTTC	CASSGTGGWGEQFF
NA	NA	TRBV28	TRBJ1-6	TGTGCCAGCAGTCCTACCAGGACAGCTTCACCCCTCCACTTT	CASSPTRTASPLHF
once	NA	TRBV4-1	TRBJ1-2	TGCGCCAGCAGCCAGATCCTGGGGGGCTATGGCTACACCTTC	CASSQILGGYGYTF
NA	NA	TRBV30	TRBJ1-1	TGTGCCTGGAGTGTACAAGGGGAGGCTGAAGCTTTCTTT	CAWSVQGEAEAFF
few	NA	TRBV20-1	TRBJ1-1	TGCAGTGCCCTCAGGGGCACTGAAGCTTTCTTT	CSALRGTEAFF
NA	TRBD1	TRBV30	TRBJ1-6	TGTGCCTGGAGTCATCAGGGGGATTCACCCCTCCACTTT	CAWSHQGDSPLHF
NA	NA	TRBV5-1	TRBJ1-1	TGCGCCAGCAGCTTGGTAGGGGAGAACACTGAAGCTTTCTTT	CASSLVGENTEAFF
few	NA	TRBV7-2	TRBJ1-1	TGTGCCAGCAGCGGGGGCGGAAGATGGACTGAAGCTTTCTTT	CASSGGGRWTEAFF
NA	TRBD1	TRBV9	TRBJ1-6	TGTGCCAGCAGCCGACAGGGAATAGGTTCACCCCTCCACTTT	CASSRQGIGSPLHF
NA	NA	TRBV29-1	TRBJ2-4	TGCAGCGTTTCGGACAGCATTCAGTACTTC	CSVSDSIQYF
NA	NA	TRBV11-3	TRBJ2-3	TGTGCCAGCAGCCCAGGGGCTAGCACAGATACGCAGTATTTT	CASSPGASTDTQYF
NA	NA	TRBV6-1	TRBJ1-1	TGTGCCAGCACCACAAACGGGGGGAACACTGAAGCTCTCTTT	CASTTNGGNTEALF
NA	TRBD1	TRBV5-1	TRBJ1-2	TGCGCCAGCAGCTTGGACGGGACAGGGCGTCGAGATGGCTACACCTTC	CASSLDGTGRRDGYTF
NA	NA	TRBV18	TRBJ2-1	TGTGCCAGCTCACCTATGGCTAGCGTCCCCCTTGGGGATGAGCAGTTCTTC	CASSPMASVPLGDEQFF
NA	NA	TRBV9	TRBJ2-1	TGTGCCAGCGCTCCAATTAGCGGCTCCTACAATGAGCAGTTCTTC	CASAPISGSYNEQFF
NA	TRBD2	TRBV30	TRBJ2-5	TGTGCCTGGAGCCTAGCGGGGGGAAAACAAGAGACCCAGTACTTC	CAWSLAGGKQETQYF
NA	NA	TRBV21-1	TRBJ1-5	TGTGCCAGCGTAGAGACAGGGGTCTTTCAGCCCCAGCATTTT	CASVETGVFQPQHF
NA	TRBD2	TRBV10-3	TRBJ2-1	TGTGCCATCAGTGAGTTGGGCGGGGGAACACACAATGAGCAGTTCTTC	CAISELGGGTHNEQFF
few	TRBD1	TRBV7-9	TRBJ1-2	TGTGCCAGCAGACCGTCAGGGGGCTCAGGCTACACCTTC	CASRPSGGSGYTF
NA	NA	TRBV5-5	TRBJ2-7	TGTGCCAGCAGCCGCAATAGTGTGGAGCAGTACTTC	CASSRNSVEQYF
NA	TRBD1	TRBV5-1	TRBJ1-5	TGCGCCAGCAGCTTGGGGCAGGGGGATAATCAGCCCCAGCATTTT	CASSLGQGDNQPQHF
NA	NA	TRBV12-2	TRBJ1-1	TGTGCAAGTCGCTTAGCGCGAGGGGGCACTGAAGCTTTCTTT	CASRLARGGTEAFF
NA	TRBD1	TRBV5-1	TRBJ2-2	TGCGCCAGCAGAAAGGGACAGGATGAGGACACCGGGGAGCTGTTTTTT	CASRKGQDEDTGELFF
NA	TRBD1	TRBV13	TRBJ1-1	TGTGCCAGCAGCTTAAGGACAGGGGGCGCAGGAGGCACTGAAGCTTTCTTT	CASSLRTGGAGGTEAFF
NA	TRBD1	TRBV5-4	TRBJ1-6	TGTGCCAGCAGGTGGGGGACAGGGGGAAGTTCACCCCTCCACTTT	CASRWGTGGSSPLHF
NA	TRBD2	TRBV10-3	TRBJ2-1	TGTGCCATCAGAGGGCTAGCGGGAGTGAGTGAGCAGTTCTTC	CAIRGLAGVSEQFF
NA	NA	TRBV10-2	TRBJ2-5	TGCGCCAGCAGTGAGGTCTCGGGAACCCGGGAGCAGTACTTC	CASSEVSGTREQYF
NA	NA	TRBV29-1	TRBJ1-1	TGCAGCGGTAAAGGGGGAAGCGCTGAAGCTTTCTTT	CSGKGGSAEAFF
NA	NA	TRBV10-3	TRBJ1-2	TGTGCCATCACAGGATCGGGGGATGGCTACACCTTC	CAITGSGDGYTF
few	NA	TRBV7-8	TRBJ1-5	TGTGCCAGCAGCGAGACCTGGAGGCAGCCCCAGCATTTT	CASSETWRQPQHF
NA	NA	TRBV7-6	TRBJ2-5	TGTGCCAGCAGCTTAGGCCGGTCGGGGTGGGCCCAGTACTTC	CASSLGRSGWAQYF